The sequence of this TCR beta chain was determined in a study of T cell responses to AZD1222 COVID-19 vaccine. Repertoires were generated with immunoSEQ multiplex PCR, while TCRdb's copy carries only in-frame clones and drops some. The sample carries 92,000 or so clones, approximately 89% recorded once. Sequencing was performed on peripheral blood, taken 28 days after the second AZD1222 dose. The origin of this receptor is an adult who received the AZD1222 COVID-19 vaccine.

The CDR3 here is CASSRKTGNYEQFF. The CDR3 region has the DNA TGTGCCAGCAGTAGAAAGACAGGGAACTATGAGCAGTTCTTC. This chain connects TRBV6-5 to TRBJ2-1; 7 nucleotides align to TRBD1. V lost 5 bases to trimming and J lost 8 bases; unmatched junction nucleotides: 9. CDR1 is MNHEY, CDR2 SVGAGI, per germline. This CDR3 region has 14 residues.